One and the same sample provided the 21 T cell receptor beta chains below, sequenced in a study of T cells after somatic rescue of genetic block. Using immunoSEQ multiplex PCR, the repertoire was profiled, and TCRdb retains in-frame clones only, with some absent. The table lists 13,000 to 15,000 clones, 71% of them singletons. The material sequenced was peripheral blood mononuclear cells (PBMCs). The receptors originated from a man between 18 and 29 years old.

This clone has a handful of counts. The genes are TRBV7-6 and TRBJ1-1; no reliable D call. The CDR3 has 13 residues. Trimming took 2 bases from V and 1 from J, leaving 5 bases between them. CDR1 SGHVS and CDR2 FNYEAQ come from the germline V gene. The CDR3 loop is CASSLSKNTEAFF. The CDR3 coding sequence is TGTGCCAGCAGCTTATCCAAGAACACTGAAGCTTTCTTT.

The chain combines TRBV28 with TRBJ1-1; D is perhaps TRBD1 (5 bases). The ends were cut back, 8 bases at V and 5 bases at J, with 24 bases in the middle. The germline V gene has CDR1 MDHEN and CDR2 SYDVKM. The CDR3 consists of 16 residues. The CDR3 reads CASGLPLGDQSTEAFF. DNA of the CDR3: TGTGCCAGCGGACTGCCTCTGGGGGATCAGTCAACTGAAGCTTTCTTT. The entire variable domain, with the rest obtained from reference TRBV28 and TRBJ1-1, is as follows: DVKVTQSSRYLVKRTGEKVFLECVQDMDHENMFWYRQDPGLGLRLIYFSYDVKMKEKGDIPEGYSVSREKKERFSLILESASTNQTSMYLCASGLPLGDQSTEAFFGQGTRLTVV.

The chain employs TRBV6-6 and TRBJ1-2, with D possibly being TRBD1 (5 bases). V dropped 5 bases and J dropped 5 bases, with 15 bases sitting between them. CDR3 length: 14 residues. Germline V gene sequence: CDR1 MNHNY, CDR2 SVGAGI (reference sequence). The DNA of the CDR3 is TGTGCCAGCAGTCCCTCCAGGGTGTTTTATGGCTACACCTTC. Translating it yields CASSPSRVFYGYTF.

In its sample, this clone was seen a few times. J is TRBJ2-5 and V is TRBV5-1; 8 positions match TRBD1. This CDR3 region has 14 residues. Germline trimming cut 4 bases from V and 4 bases from J; bases unmatched to any gene: 6. Germline CDR1 and CDR2: SGHRS and YFSETQ. The CDR3 reads CASSTGGRRETQYF. The CDR3 region has the DNA TGCGCCAGCAGCACAGGGGGTAGAAGAGAGACCCAGTACTTC.

The gene calls are TRBV29-1 and TRBJ1-4; a possible D gene is TRBD1 (6 bases). The CDR3 extends over 17 amino acids. Germline assignment: CDR1 SQVTM and CDR2 ANQGSEA. Trimming removed 1 base from V and 4 bases from J, with 19 bases in between. CDR3 loop: CSVEVGHVGGGNEKLFF. CDR3 bases: TGCAGCGTTGAAGTCGGACACGTAGGAGGGGGTAATGAAAAACTGTTTTTT.

The chain couples TRBV10-2 to TRBJ2-1; 9 bases fit TRBD2. Losses at the gene ends were 4 bases for V and 3 bases for J; bases not matched to a gene: 1. The V gene's germline CDR1 is WSHSY and CDR2 SAAADI. This CDR3 has 14 residues. The CDR3 sequence is CASSASGVYNEQFF. Here the CDR3 DNA reads TGCGCCAGCAGTGCTAGCGGGGTCTACAATGAGCAGTTCTTC.

The V gene is TRBV5-8, the J gene TRBJ1-4, with TRBD1 matching 7 bases. CDR1 and CDR2 (germline): SGHTS, YDEGEE. Trimming at V came to 0 bases and at J to 3 bases, leaving 2 bases not matched to a gene. The CDR3 is 15 amino acids. In DNA form, the CDR3 reads TGTGCCAGCAGCTTGGGACAGGGCGCTAATGAAAAACTGTTTTTT. Translation gives CASSLGQGANEKLFF.

The chain is built from TRBV6-4 and TRBJ2-1; the D gene could be TRBD1 or TRBD2 (5 bases each). V lost 4 bases and J 0 bases, leaving 10 bases between the germline ends. The CDR3 has 15 amino acids. Per germline, CDR1 MRHNA and CDR2 SNTAGT. CDR3 in DNA: TGTGCCAGCAGTGTTGACGGGGCCTCCTACAATGAGCAGTTCTTC. Its protein is CASSVDGASYNEQFF.

The chain recombines TRBV6-5 with TRBJ2-7; 8 bases are shared with TRBD1. Germline CDR1 is MNHEY and CDR2 is SVGAGI. Trimming took 0 bases from V and 4 from J; bases not matched to a gene: 5. This CDR3 has 15 amino acids. The CDR3 nucleotides read TGTGCCAGCAGTTACTCAACAGGGGGGTGGTACGAGCAGTACTTC. Residues: CASSYSTGGWYEQYF.

This clone was seen only once. The chain joins TRBV11-2 to TRBJ1-5; 7 nucleotides line up with TRBD1. In germline, CDR1 is SGHAT, CDR2 FQNNGV. The CDR3 runs to 14 residues. Trimming at V came to 4 bases and at J to 2 bases, leaving 2 bases not matched to a gene. CDR3 nucleotides: TGTGCCAGCAGCTCTACAGGGGGCAATCAGCCCCAGCATTTT. It is translated as CASSSTGGNQPQHF.

The sample holds a few counts of this clone. The V and J genes are TRBV5-1 and TRBJ2-1, with 9 bases identical to TRBD2. Losses at the gene ends were 2 bases for V and 1 base for J; bases not matched to a gene: 7. This CDR3 comprises 17 residues. The germline V gene encodes CDR1 SGHRS and CDR2 YFSETQ. CDR3 amino acids: CASSLGAGGPSYNEQFF. The CDR3 DNA reads as TGCGCCAGCAGCTTAGGGGCGGGGGGGCCTTCCTACAATGAGCAGTTCTTC.

Only a few counts were recorded for this clone. The chain combines TRBV5-1 with TRBJ2-2; 8 nucleotides match TRBD1. J lost 3 bases, V lost 0 bases, and 13 bases had no gene match. CDR1 and CDR2 from the germline V gene are SGHRS and YFSETQ. The CDR3 extends over 19 amino acids. The CDR3 reads CASSLAVLSLGQDTGELFF. The CDR3 coding sequence is TGCGCCAGCAGCTTGGCCGTTTTAAGTCTGGGACAGGACACCGGGGAGCTGTTTTTT.

Only a few counts were recorded for this clone. The chain recombines TRBV6-5 with TRBJ1-2, with 7 bases identical to TRBD1. With V trimmed by 4 bases and J by 6 bases, 11 bases remained unmatched. Germline lookup yields CDR1 MNHEY and CDR2 SVGAGI. The CDR3 has 15 amino acids. The CDR3 region has the DNA TGTGCCAGCAGTTCCCCCCCAGGGGGAAGGAATGGCTACACCTTC. Protein product: CASSSPPGGRNGYTF.

The rearrangement links TRBV5-4 to TRBJ2-1; TRBD2 matches 11 bases. This CDR3 is built from 19 residues. Germline loops: CDR1 SGHNT, CDR2 YYREEE (reference sequence). The CDR3 reads CANRAGLAARRRSYNEQFF. In nucleotides, the CDR3 is TGTGCAAACAGGGCGGGACTAGCGGCCAGACGTCGCTCCTACAATGAGCAGTTCTTC.

The chain is built from TRBV10-3 and TRBJ1-1, with 7 bases aligning to TRBD1. The J segment lost 0 bases and the V segment lost 7 bases, leaving 8 bases of the junction unmatched. The CDR3 sequence is 15 residues long. CDR1 is ENHRY and CDR2 is SYGVKD in the germline V gene. The DNA for the CDR3 is TGTGCCATCAAGGGACAGAACCTAATGAACACTGAAGCTTTCTTT. It yields the protein CAIKGQNLMNTEAFF.

The chain uses TRBV11-2 and TRBJ2-1; D remains ambiguous. This CDR3 spans 14 amino acids. Trimming took off 1 base at V and 6 bases at J, with 10 bases between the two ends. CDR1 and CDR2 from the germline V gene are SGHAT and FQNNGV. The CDR3 DNA reads as TGTGCCAGCAGCTTAGGCCCCCGGACCAATGAGCAGTTCTTC. This codes for CASSLGPRTNEQFF.

This rearrangement joins TRBV28 to TRBJ2-1; the match to TRBD2 covers 7 bases. Germline loops: CDR1 MDHEN, CDR2 SYDVKM. The CDR3 is made up of 16 amino acids. With 5 bases clipped from V and 4 bases from J, the junction kept 11 bases outside the gene matches. The CDR3: CASSTSGLVSYNEQFF. CDR3 DNA sequence: TGTGCCAGCAGTACCAGTGGACTAGTGAGTTACAATGAGCAGTTCTTC.

This clone is termed hyperexpanded. The V gene is TRBV2, the J gene TRBJ2-2, with D unclear. This CDR3 contains 13 residues. Germline-derived CDR1 and CDR2 are SNHLY and FYNNEI. Trimming left V 5 bases short and J 3 bases short, with 7 bases between. CDR3 sequence (DNA): TGTGCCAGCAGTTTCCAGGACACCGGGGAGCTGTTTTTT. It yields the protein CASSFQDTGELFF.

This clone was observed a few times. This chain uses TRBV18 with TRBJ2-2; possibly TRBD1 for D (5 bases). Trimming removed 2 bases from V and 4 bases from J, with 11 bases in between. The CDR3 length is 15 residues. Germline loops: CDR1 KGHSH, CDR2 LQKENI. In nucleotides, the CDR3 is TGTGCCAGCTCACCAAGGCAGGGTGTCACCGGGGAGCTGTTTTTT. Translated: CASSPRQGVTGELFF.

The chain uses TRBV7-9 and TRBJ2-5; TRBD2 aligns across 8 bases. This CDR3 contains 15 residues. Trimming at V came to 2 bases and at J to 2 bases, leaving 4 bases not matched to a gene. Germline V gives CDR1 SEHNR, CDR2 FQNEAQ (reference sequence). Here the CDR3 reads CASSLRVAGQETQYF. The DNA of the CDR3 is TGTGCCAGCAGCTTAAGGGTAGCGGGGCAAGAGACCCAGTACTTC.

The rearrangement joins TRBV6-6 to TRBJ1-6; D is ambiguous. The CDR3 runs 15 residues. In germline, CDR1 is MNHNY, CDR2 SVGAGI (reference sequence). V was shortened by 7 bases and J by 4 bases, with 14 bases between the two germline ends. DNA of the CDR3: TGTGCCAGCACCATAGTAGGCCGATATAATTCACCCCTCCACTTT. It specifies CASTIVGRYNSPLHF.